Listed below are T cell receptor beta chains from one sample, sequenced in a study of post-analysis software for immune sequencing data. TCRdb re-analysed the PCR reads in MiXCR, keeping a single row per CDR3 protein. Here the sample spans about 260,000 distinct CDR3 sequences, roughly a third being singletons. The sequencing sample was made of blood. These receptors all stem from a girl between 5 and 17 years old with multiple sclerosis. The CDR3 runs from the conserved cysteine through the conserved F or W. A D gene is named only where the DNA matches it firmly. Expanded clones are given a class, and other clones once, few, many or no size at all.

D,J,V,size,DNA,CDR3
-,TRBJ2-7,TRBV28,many,TGTGCCACTTCGCAGGGTAGCTCCTACGAGCAGTACTTC,CATSQGSSYEQYF
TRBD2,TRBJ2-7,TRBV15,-,TGTGCCACCAGCCTCAGGAGCGGGGAAACCTACGAGCAGTACTTC,CATSLRSGETYEQYF
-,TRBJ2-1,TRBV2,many,TGTGCCAGCAGTGACCGGACAGCCCGGTCGGGGGTCGATGAGCAGTTCTTC,CASSDRTARSGVDEQFF
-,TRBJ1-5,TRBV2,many,TGTGCCAGCAGGGTCACCAATCAGCCCCAGCATTTT,CASRVTNQPQHF
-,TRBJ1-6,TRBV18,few,TGTGCCAGCTCACGGCAGGGGATGTACTCCTATAATTCACCCCTCCACTTT,CASSRQGMYSYNSPLHF
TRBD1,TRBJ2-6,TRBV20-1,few,TGCAGTGCTAGAGAGCGCCCGACAGGGGGCGCTGGGGCCAACGTCCTGACTTTC,CSARERPTGGAGANVLTF
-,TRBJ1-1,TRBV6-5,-,TGTGCCAGCAGTTACTTCGACCCTTTTGCAGGAGCTTTCTTT,CASSYFDPFAGAFF
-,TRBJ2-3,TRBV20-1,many,TGCAGTGCAAGAGGGGATAGCGGAGGCACAGATACGCAGTATTTT,CSARGDSGGTDTQYF
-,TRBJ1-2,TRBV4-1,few,TGCGCCAGCAGCACGAGTGGTGGCTACACCTTC,CASSTSGGYTF
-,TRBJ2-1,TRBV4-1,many,TGCGCCAGCAGCCAAGGTCAAGCTAGTCACTTAAATGAGCAGTTCTTC,CASSQGQASHLNEQFF
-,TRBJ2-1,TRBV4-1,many,TGCGCCAGCAGCCTAGTAGCGGTAAGCTCCTACAATGAGCAGTTCTTC,CASSLVAVSSYNEQFF
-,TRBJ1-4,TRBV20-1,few,TGCAGTGCTGGAAGTGGAGGCGGCGGGGAAAAACTGTTTTTT,CSAGSGGGGEKLFF
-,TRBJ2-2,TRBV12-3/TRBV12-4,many,TGTGCCAGCAGAATTAAGAACACCGGGGAGCTGTTTTTT,CASRIKNTGELFF
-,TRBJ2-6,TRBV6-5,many,TGTGCCAGCAGTCCATCCCACTCTGGGGCCAACGTCCTGACTTTC,CASSPSHSGANVLTF
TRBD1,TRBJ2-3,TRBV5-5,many,TGTGCCAGCAGCCCCGGGACAGGGAGTTCAACAGATACGCAGTATTTT,CASSPGTGSSTDTQYF
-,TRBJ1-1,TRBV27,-,TGTGCCAGCAGACGGGGGGGTGTGGGCACTGAAGTTTTCTTT,CASRRGGVGTEVFF
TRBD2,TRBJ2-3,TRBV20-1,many,TGCAGTGCTACTAGCGGGAGTGGGGGCGATACGCAGTATTTT,CSATSGSGGDTQYF
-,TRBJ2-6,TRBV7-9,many,TGTGCCAGCAGCTTCCCCAGGGCGACCCTCTCTGGGGCCAACGTCCTGACTTTC,CASSFPRATLSGANVLTF